This T cell receptor beta chain was observed in a study of identical twins. Looked up from germline, CDR1 is MGHRA and CDR2 is YSYEKL. The CDR3 sequence is 15 residues long. The germline V and J ends were trimmed by 0 bases and 2 bases, with 9 bases remaining between them. Template switching supplied a universal primer site; unique molecular identifiers were carried on the cDNA. In TCRdb, the 5' RACE reads were re-called with MiXCR into one record per CDR3 protein. Of some 100,000 distinct CDR3 sequences in the sample, 5.5% to 7% were seen once. Whole-study results and caveats: Because invariant MAIT and iNKT cells could be present, zero-insertion analyses could be partly confounded. The study drew conclusions from cross-sectional statistical analysis, not from following the same donors. Whereas memory repertoires showed no such difference, abundant cord blood beta clonotypes carried fewer insertions.

There are many counts of this clonotype. Its target is unknown. The chain uses TRBV4-1 and TRBJ2-3; D may be TRBD1 or TRBD2 (5 bases each). The receptor comes from a woman in her forties or fifties in good health. Sequenced input: memory T cells sorted from blood. This CDR3 is CASSQEGRDTDTQYF. The DNA for the CDR3 is TGCGCCAGCAGCCAAGAGGGACGGGACACAGATACGCAGTATTTT.